Reported below is one TCR beta chain. No cognate antigen has been identified for it. Qualities for individual bases were not recorded, and no much larger clone is one base off. The CDR3 regions of human TCRbeta chains were analyzed by immunosequencing. On the study's bioinformatics: Repertoire TCRs were checked for matches against a reference library of SARS-CoV-2-specific TCRs that had been generated using the MIRA antigen-specificity platform. Breadth was defined as the fraction of unique TCRs that were SARS-CoV-2-associated. Depth was defined as the fraction of total T cells that were SARS-CoV-2-associated. Using the MIRA data, each spike-specific TCR was mapped to the spike region that the TCR reacts to and placed in a CD4 or CD8 class. Log10-transformed breadth and depth values were compared by one-way ANOVA with Sidak's multiple comparisons tests. The table was pulled from immuneACCESS by TCRdb, which kept in-frame rearrangements only. Such tables lose some clones; where checked, under half of the loss comes from unresolved V genes, and the rest has no known cause. V, J and clone size are taken as reported in that table, and D and trimming were inferred from the DNA itself. The sample has 200,000 or so clones on record, 80% to 90% of them singletons. The ten largest clones represent 5% to 7% of the sample.

The sample belongs to a study of T cell responses to AZD1222 COVID-19 vaccine (dated by TCRdb to about 2021). About the full investigation: Because spike-specific TCR depth and breadth did not differ between the two schedules, AZD1222 recipients who got a second dose at roughly 4 weeks were pooled with those who got a second dose at roughly 12 weeks. A total of 233 trial participants underwent TCR sequencing, of whom more than 200 had received two doses of AZD1222 and around 26 had received two doses of the MenACWY control vaccine. Trial participants were enrolled by age into 18-55, 56-69 and 70-plus year subgroups, with roughly 150, 30 and 60 TCR-sequenced participants respectively. On the study overall, not on this receptor specifically: CD4 TCRs associated with the vaccine covered the entire spike protein, and the dominant responses were in regions 160-218 and 743-854. In the small 56-69-year group, the increase in depth fell short of significance, most likely because of low power. No day 14 peak-response samples were available, so repertoires were characterized only after the peak T cell response. Conclusions about previously exposed vaccinees are limited, since just 5 to 7 AZD1222 recipients were seropositive for SARS-CoV-2 at baseline. Participants were mostly white British, with more females than males. The authors suggested clonal diversity may have been underestimated. Nearly half of unique spike-specific TCRs reportedly recognized epitopes outside regions mutated in the B.1.351 and B.1.1.7 variants. After two AZD1222 doses, both the breadth and the depth of spike-specific TCRs were significantly higher than at day 0 and than in MenACWY recipients.

Trimming at the junction amounts to 2 bases on V and 1 base on J, and the germline ends lie 8 bases apart. There are 14 amino acids in the CDR3, from cysteine to phenylalanine inclusive. Of the read, only the CDR3 DNA is kept; its 42 bases are in frame from base 1. Taken from the germline V gene (reference sequence), the CDR1 and CDR2 loops are MNHNY and SVGAGI. In the paper's terms, the time point label means: baseline before first vaccination. Samples from vaccinated people were obtained from the UK trials COV001 and COV002, which included a single-blind randomized controlled phase 2/3 trial of AZD1222 (ChAdOx1 nCoV-19) in healthy adults. For TCRbeta chain sequencing, PBMC samples from trial participants were taken at day 0 and at day 28 after the second dose.

The receptor's source is an adult in good health. The V and J genes are TRBV6-6 and TRBJ1-1; perhaps TRBD1 is the D gene, with 5 bases matching. Sequenced here: peripheral blood, sampled on day 0 of AZD1222 vaccination. CDR3 region: CASSYSQGNTEAFF. The DNA is as follows: TGTGCCAGCAGTTACAGTCAGGGGAACACTGAAGCTTTCTTT.